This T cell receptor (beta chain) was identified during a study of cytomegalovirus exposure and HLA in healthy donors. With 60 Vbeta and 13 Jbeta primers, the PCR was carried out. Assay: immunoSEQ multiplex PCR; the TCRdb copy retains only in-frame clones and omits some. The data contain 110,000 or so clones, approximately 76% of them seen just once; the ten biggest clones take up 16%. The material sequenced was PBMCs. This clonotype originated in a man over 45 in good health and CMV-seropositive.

CDR3 nucleotides: TGCAGCCCCTCCCCCCGGGAGACAGGGGGCACCTACGAGCAGTACTTC. This sequence encodes CSPSPRETGGTYEQYF. This chain links TRBV29-1 with TRBJ2-7; TRBD1 aligns across 10 bases. Trimming removed 8 bases from V and 2 bases from J; junction bases left unmatched: 15. The CDR3 consists of 16 residues. Germline V CDR1 and CDR2: SQVTM, ANQGSEA.